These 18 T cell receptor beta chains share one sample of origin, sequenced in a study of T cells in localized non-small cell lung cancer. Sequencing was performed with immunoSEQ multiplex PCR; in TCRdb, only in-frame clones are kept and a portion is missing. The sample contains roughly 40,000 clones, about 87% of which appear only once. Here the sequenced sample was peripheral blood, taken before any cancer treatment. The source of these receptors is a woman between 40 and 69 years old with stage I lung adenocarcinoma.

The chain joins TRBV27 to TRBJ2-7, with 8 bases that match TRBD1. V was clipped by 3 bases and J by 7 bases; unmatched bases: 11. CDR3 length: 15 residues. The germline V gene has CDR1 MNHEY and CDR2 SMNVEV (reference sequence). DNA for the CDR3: TGTGCCAGCAGTTTTGGACAGGGAGCTCGTGATGAGCAGTACTTC. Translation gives CASSFGQGARDEQYF.

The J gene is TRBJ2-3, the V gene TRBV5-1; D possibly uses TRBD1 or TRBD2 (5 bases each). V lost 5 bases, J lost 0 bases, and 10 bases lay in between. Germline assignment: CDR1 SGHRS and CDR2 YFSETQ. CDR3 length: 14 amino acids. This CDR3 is CASSMGESTDTQYF. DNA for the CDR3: TGCGCCAGCAGTATGGGGGAGAGCACAGATACGCAGTATTTT.

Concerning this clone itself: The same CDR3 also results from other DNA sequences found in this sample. The CDR3 sequence is CSVADNEQFF. The CDR3 bases are TGCAGCGTTGCTGACAATGAGCAGTTCTTC. This rearrangement joins TRBV29-1 to TRBJ2-1; D remains ambiguous. With 4 bases removed from V and 5 bases from J, the gap between germline ends came to 3 bases. The CDR3 covers 10 residues. CDR1 is SQVTM, CDR2 ANQGSEA, per germline.

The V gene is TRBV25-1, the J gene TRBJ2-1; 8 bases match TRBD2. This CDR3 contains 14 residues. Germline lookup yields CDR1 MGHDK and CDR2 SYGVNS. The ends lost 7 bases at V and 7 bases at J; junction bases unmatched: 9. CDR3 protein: CASTGPGLGNEQFF. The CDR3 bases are TGTGCCAGCACCGGTCCGGGACTAGGAAATGAGCAGTTCTTC.

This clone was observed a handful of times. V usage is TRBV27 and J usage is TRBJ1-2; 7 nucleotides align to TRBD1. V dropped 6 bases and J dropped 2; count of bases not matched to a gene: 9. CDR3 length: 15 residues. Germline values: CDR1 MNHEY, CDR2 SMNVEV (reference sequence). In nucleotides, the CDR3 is TGTGCCAGCAGCCCCTTGACAGGGAACAACTATGGCTACACCTTC. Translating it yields CASSPLTGNNYGYTF.

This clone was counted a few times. The CDR3, as DNA: TGTGCCAGTAACGACAGGGACTATGGCTACACCTTC. Residues: CASNDRDYGYTF. The gene calls are TRBV19 and TRBJ1-2, with 7 bases matching TRBD1. The CDR3 is 12 residues long. Germline CDR1 is LNHDA and CDR2 is SQIVND (reference sequence). The J segment lost 3 bases and the V segment lost 7 bases, leaving 2 bases of the junction unmatched.

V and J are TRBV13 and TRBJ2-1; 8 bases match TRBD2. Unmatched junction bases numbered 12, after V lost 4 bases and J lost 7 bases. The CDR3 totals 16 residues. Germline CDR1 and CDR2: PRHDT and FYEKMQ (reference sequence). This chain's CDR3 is CASSSLTSALGNEQFF. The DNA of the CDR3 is TGTGCCAGCAGCTCCCTGACTAGCGCCCTGGGGAATGAGCAGTTCTTC. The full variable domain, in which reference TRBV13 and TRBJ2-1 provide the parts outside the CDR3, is AAGVIQSPRHLIKEKRETATLKCYPIPRHDTVYWYQQGPGQDPQFLISFYEKMQSDKGSIPDRFSAQQFSDYHSELNMSSLELGDSALYFCASSSLTSALGNEQFFGPGTRLTVL.

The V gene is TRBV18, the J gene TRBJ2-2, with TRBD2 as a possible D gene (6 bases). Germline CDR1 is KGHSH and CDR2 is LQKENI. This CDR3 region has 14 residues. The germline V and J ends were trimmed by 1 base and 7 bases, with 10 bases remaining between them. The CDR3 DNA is TGTGCCAGCTCACCACAGTCGGGGGACGGGGAGCTGTTTTTT. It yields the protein CASSPQSGDGELFF.

CDR3 region: CASSLALAGGADTQYF. CDR3 coding DNA: TGTGCCAGCAGCTTAGCCTTAGCGGGAGGAGCAGATACGCAGTATTTT. J is TRBJ2-3 and V is TRBV11-2; 10 bases match TRBD2. V was pared by 1 base and J by 4 bases, with 5 bases of the junction left unmatched. This CDR3 region has 16 residues. Germline values: CDR1 SGHAT, CDR2 FQNNGV.

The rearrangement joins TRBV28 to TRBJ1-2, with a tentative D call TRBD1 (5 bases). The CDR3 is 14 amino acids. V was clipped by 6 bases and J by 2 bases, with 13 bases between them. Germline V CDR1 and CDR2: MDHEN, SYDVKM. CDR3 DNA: TGTGCCAGCAGGGGGCAGGGCAACAACTATGGCTACACCTTC. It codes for CASRGQGNNYGYTF.

This CDR3 is CASSLGTDQETQYF. The CDR3 nucleotides are TGCGCCAGCAGCTTGGGAACGGACCAAGAGACCCAGTACTTC. This chain uses TRBV5-1 with TRBJ2-5; D unclear. Trimming left V 0 bases short and J 0 bases short, with 6 bases between. The CDR3 is 14 residues long. CDR1 is SGHRS, CDR2 YFSETQ, per germline. Together with reference TRBV5-1 and TRBJ2-5, the CDR3 gives the full variable domain: KAGVTQTPRYLIKTRGQQVTLSCSPISGHRSVSWYQQTPGQGLQFLFEYFSETQRNKGNFPGRFSGRQFSNSRSEMNVSTLELGDSALYLCASSLGTDQETQYFGPGTRLLVL.

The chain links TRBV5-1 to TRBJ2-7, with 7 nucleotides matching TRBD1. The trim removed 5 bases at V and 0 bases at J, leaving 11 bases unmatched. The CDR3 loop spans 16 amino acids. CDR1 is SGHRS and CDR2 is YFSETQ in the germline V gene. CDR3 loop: CASSPTGATGSYEQYF. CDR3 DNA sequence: TGCGCCAGCAGTCCCACAGGGGCGACCGGCTCCTACGAGCAGTACTTC.

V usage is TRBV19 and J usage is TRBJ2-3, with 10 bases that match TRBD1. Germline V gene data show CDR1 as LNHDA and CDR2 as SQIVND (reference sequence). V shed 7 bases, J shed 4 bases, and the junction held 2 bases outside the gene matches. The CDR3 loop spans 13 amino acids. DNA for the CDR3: TGTGCCAGTAAGACAGGGGGCGCAGATACGCAGTATTTT. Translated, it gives CASKTGGADTQYF.

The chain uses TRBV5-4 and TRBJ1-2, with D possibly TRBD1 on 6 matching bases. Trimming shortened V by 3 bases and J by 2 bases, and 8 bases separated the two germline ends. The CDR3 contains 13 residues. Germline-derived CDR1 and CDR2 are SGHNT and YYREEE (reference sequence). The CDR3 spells CASSSGGNYGYTF. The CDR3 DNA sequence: TGTGCCAGCAGCTCTGGGGGCAACTATGGCTACACCTTC.

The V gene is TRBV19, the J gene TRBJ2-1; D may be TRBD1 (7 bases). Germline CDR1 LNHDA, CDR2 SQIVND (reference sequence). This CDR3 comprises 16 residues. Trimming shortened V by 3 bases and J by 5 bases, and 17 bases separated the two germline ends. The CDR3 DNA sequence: TGTGCCAGTAGTATTCCAGGGGGGACACGGAACAATGAGCAGTTCTTC. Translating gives CASSIPGGTRNNEQFF.

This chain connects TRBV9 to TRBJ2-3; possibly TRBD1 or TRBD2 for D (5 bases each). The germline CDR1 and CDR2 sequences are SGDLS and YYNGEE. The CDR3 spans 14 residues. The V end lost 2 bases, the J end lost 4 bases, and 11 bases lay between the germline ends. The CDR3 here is CASSVGRTADTQYF. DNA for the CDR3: TGTGCCAGCAGCGTGGGACGTACCGCAGATACGCAGTATTTT.

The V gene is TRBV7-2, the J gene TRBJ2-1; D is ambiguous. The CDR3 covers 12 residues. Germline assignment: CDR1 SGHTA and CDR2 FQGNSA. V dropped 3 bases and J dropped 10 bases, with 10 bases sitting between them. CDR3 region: CASSFLGLEQFF. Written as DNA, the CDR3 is TGTGCCAGCAGCTTTCTGGGCCTCGAGCAGTTCTTC.

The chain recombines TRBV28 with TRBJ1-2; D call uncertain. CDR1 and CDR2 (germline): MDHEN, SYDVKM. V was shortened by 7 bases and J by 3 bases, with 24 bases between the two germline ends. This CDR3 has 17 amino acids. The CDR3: CASINPLGGDPDYGYTF. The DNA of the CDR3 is TGTGCCAGCATCAACCCGCTGGGAGGAGACCCTGACTATGGCTACACCTTC.